These 8 T cell receptor beta chains originate from one sample sequenced in a study of cytomegalovirus exposure and HLA in healthy donors. The study ran its PCR with 60 Vbeta and 13 Jbeta primers. Assay used: immunoSEQ multiplex PCR; TCRdb lists only in-frame clones, some missing. Here the sample spans 180,000 or so clones, approximately 79% being singletons. The sample was PBMCs. The origin of the receptors is a man aged 40-49 years in good health and CMV-seropositive.

This chain links TRBV6-5 with TRBJ1-2, with a tentative D call TRBD1 (5 bases). V lost 0 bases and J lost 6, with 11 bases in between. Germline values: CDR1 MNHEY, CDR2 SVGAGI. The CDR3 covers 14 residues. CDR3 region: CASSYSTALDGYTF. The CDR3 DNA reads TGTGCCAGCAGTTACTCGACAGCCCTAGATGGCTACACCTTC.

This clone appeared once. The chain links TRBV2 to TRBJ2-7; tentative D call: TRBD2 (6 bases). The germline V gene has CDR1 SNHLY and CDR2 FYNNEI. V dropped 4 bases and J dropped 0 bases, with 28 bases sitting between them. The CDR3 is made up of 20 amino acids. CDR3 protein: CASSAAGLGTRGTGSYEQYF. The CDR3 DNA sequence: TGTGCCAGCAGTGCCGCAGGACTCGGGACTCGAGGGACGGGCTCCTACGAGCAGTACTTC.

This clone was seen more than once but under ten times. This sequence joins TRBV4-2 and TRBJ1-1, with D possibly matching TRBD1 (6 bases). CDR1 and CDR2 from the germline V gene are LGHNA and YNFKEQ. The CDR3 spans 14 residues. Trimming left V 5 bases short and J 6 bases short, with 16 bases between. The CDR3 bases are TGTGCCAGCAGCTCCCGGGGGGGCTACGCTGAAGCTTTCTTT. Protein product: CASSSRGGYAEAFF.

This chain connects TRBV5-1 to TRBJ1-6; TRBD1 matches at 10 bases. This CDR3 is built from 16 residues. The germline gives CDR1 SGHRS, CDR2 YFSETQ. V shed 4 bases and J 9 bases; nucleotides not matched to a gene: 10. The chain's CDR3 is CASSARQGAVGSPLHF. CDR3 DNA sequence: TGCGCCAGCAGCGCTCGACAGGGGGCAGTCGGTTCACCCCTCCACTTT.

The chain is built from TRBV7-2 and TRBJ1-4; D may be TRBD1 (6 bases). V shed 2 bases and J shed 8 bases, with 6 bases lying between them. The CDR3 totals 12 residues. Looked up from germline, CDR1 is SGHTA and CDR2 is FQGNSA. Here the CDR3 DNA reads TGTGCCAGCAGCTTAAGGGGGGAAAAACTGTTTTTT. This gives the protein CASSLRGEKLFF.

In its sample, this clone was seen a few times. This sequence joins TRBV5-6 and TRBJ1-2, with D maybe TRBD1 (5 bases). The CDR3 sequence is 13 residues long. The germline V gene encodes CDR1 SGHDT and CDR2 YYEEEE. Between the trimmed V and J ends, which lost 3 bases and 5 bases, there was a span of 11 bases. CDR3 sequence (DNA): TGTGCCAGCAGCTCTGGGGGGTATTATGGCTACACCTTC. Translating it yields CASSSGGYYGYTF.

The V and J genes are TRBV7-3 and TRBJ2-2; D gene ambiguous. Per germline, CDR1 SGHTA and CDR2 FQGTGA. This CDR3 has 12 amino acids. V shed 5 bases and J shed 7 bases, with 8 bases lying between them. CDR3 in DNA: TGTGCCAGCAGCCACTACAACGGGGAGCTGTTTTTT. Its translation is CASSHYNGELFF. The variable domain in full, with the rest retrieved from reference TRBV7-3 and TRBJ2-2, is GAGVSQTPSNKVTEKGKYVELRCDPISGHTALYWYRQSLGQGPEFLIYFQGTGAADDSGLPNDRFFAVRPEGSVSTLKIQRTERGDSAVYLCASSHYNGELFFGEGSRLTVL.

The chain employs TRBV9 and TRBJ2-1; 7 bases align to TRBD2. With V trimmed by 0 bases and J by 0 bases, 15 bases remained unmatched. Looked up from germline, CDR1 is SGDLS and CDR2 is YYNGEE. This CDR3 has 20 amino acids. The CDR3 protein is CASSVVKRDPIMSSYNEQFF. Written as DNA, the CDR3 is TGTGCCAGCAGCGTAGTAAAGCGGGACCCAATTATGAGCTCCTACAATGAGCAGTTCTTC.